The rows below give T cell receptor beta chains drawn from one sample of a study of OX40 agonist ivuxolimab in advanced cancers. Here immunoSEQ multiplex PCR was the method, and the copy in TCRdb shows in-frame clones only, minus some. The sample contains about 76,000 clones, over 80% of which appear only once. Specimen: CD4+ or CD8+ T cells sorted from blood, collected in a trial of the OX40 agonist ivuxolimab. The receptors originated from an adult with an advanced solid tumor such as melanoma, head and neck, liver or kidney cancer. Both conserved end residues are part of each CDR3. A D gene is named only where the DNA matches it firmly. Where a row states a size, it is once, few, many or the class of an expanded clone; other rows omit it.

j_call: TRBJ1-3
v_call: TRBV15
d_call: NA
clone_size: NA
cdr3_nt: TGTGCCACCAGTCCAACAGGGAAGTATGGAAACACCATATATTTT
cdr3_aa: CATSPTGKYGNTIYF

j_call: TRBJ2-2
v_call: TRBV11-3
d_call: NA
clone_size: NA
cdr3_nt: TGTGCCAGCAGCCGCGCGGGGTCCGGGGAGCTGTTTTTT
cdr3_aa: CASSRAGSGELFF

j_call: TRBJ2-3
v_call: TRBV5-4
d_call: NA
clone_size: NA
cdr3_nt: TGTGCCAGCAGCCGGGACCCAGGCACAGATACGCAGTATTTT
cdr3_aa: CASSRDPGTDTQYF

j_call: TRBJ1-2
v_call: TRBV28
d_call: TRBD1
clone_size: NA
cdr3_nt: TGTGCCTGCAGGAGGACAGGGGTGAACTATGGCTACACCTTC
cdr3_aa: CACRRTGVNYGYTF

j_call: TRBJ1-5
v_call: TRBV5-1
d_call: NA
clone_size: NA
cdr3_nt: TGCGCCAGCAGGCCCGACCCGGGGGGCAATCAGCCCCAGCATTTT
cdr3_aa: CASRPDPGGNQPQHF

j_call: TRBJ1-1
v_call: TRBV5-1
d_call: TRBD1
clone_size: NA
cdr3_nt: TGCGCCAGCAGCTTGGGGACAGGACAGAACACTGAAGCTTTCTTT
cdr3_aa: CASSLGTGQNTEAFF

j_call: TRBJ1-2
v_call: TRBV6-1
d_call: NA
clone_size: NA
cdr3_nt: TGTGCCAGCATTTCTCCGACAGCTTTCCGCTACACCTTC
cdr3_aa: CASISPTAFRYTF

j_call: TRBJ1-4
v_call: TRBV4-1
d_call: TRBD1
clone_size: NA
cdr3_nt: TGCGCCAGCAGCCAGGAGACAGGGGTGGGAGGTGAAAAACTGTTTTTT
cdr3_aa: CASSQETGVGGEKLFF

j_call: TRBJ1-5
v_call: TRBV11-2
d_call: NA
clone_size: NA
cdr3_nt: TGTGCCAGCAGCTTAGGATGGGGGGATCAGCCCCAGCATTTT
cdr3_aa: CASSLGWGDQPQHF

j_call: TRBJ2-1
v_call: TRBV7-3
d_call: NA
clone_size: NA
cdr3_nt: TGTGCCAGCAGCCAGATAGCGGCCTACAATGAGCAGTTCTTC
cdr3_aa: CASSQIAAYNEQFF

j_call: TRBJ2-1
v_call: TRBV4-1
d_call: TRBD2
clone_size: few
cdr3_nt: TGCGCCAGCAGCCCCGGACTAGCGGGAGTTCCAAGGCAGTTCTTC
cdr3_aa: CASSPGLAGVPRQFF

j_call: TRBJ2-1
v_call: TRBV4-3
d_call: NA
clone_size: NA
cdr3_nt: TGCGCCAGCAGCCAAGATAGAGGGGCGAGCTCCTACAATGAGCAGTTCTTC
cdr3_aa: CASSQDRGASSYNEQFF

j_call: TRBJ2-7
v_call: TRBV27
d_call: NA
clone_size: NA
cdr3_nt: TGTGCCAGCACTTCTACCCCCGAGCCCTACGAGCAGTACTTC
cdr3_aa: CASTSTPEPYEQYF

j_call: TRBJ1-5
v_call: TRBV5-5
d_call: NA
clone_size: NA
cdr3_nt: TGTGCCAGCAGCTTATTCTCGGCCGGTCAGCCCCAGCATTTT
cdr3_aa: CASSLFSAGQPQHF

j_call: TRBJ2-5
v_call: TRBV6-4
d_call: TRBD2
clone_size: NA
cdr3_nt: TGTGCCAGCTCCCCGACTAGCGATGGGACCCAGTACTTC
cdr3_aa: CASSPTSDGTQYF

j_call: TRBJ2-3
v_call: TRBV19
d_call: NA
clone_size: NA
cdr3_nt: TGTGCCAGTAGTGGACAGCTGTTCACAGATACGCAGTATTTT
cdr3_aa: CASSGQLFTDTQYF

j_call: TRBJ2-6
v_call: TRBV5-1
d_call: NA
clone_size: NA
cdr3_nt: TGCGCCAGCAGCATGGGGGGCTCTGGGGCCAACGTCCTGACTTTC
cdr3_aa: CASSMGGSGANVLTF

j_call: TRBJ2-5
v_call: TRBV5-1
d_call: NA
clone_size: NA
cdr3_nt: TGCGCCAGCAGCTTGGGGGGGATCCAAGAGACCCAGTACTTC
cdr3_aa: CASSLGGIQETQYF

j_call: TRBJ1-1
v_call: TRBV6-5
d_call: TRBD1
clone_size: NA
cdr3_nt: TGTGCCAGCAGTAATTACAGGGGTGCTGAAGCTTTCTTT
cdr3_aa: CASSNYRGAEAFF

j_call: TRBJ2-1
v_call: TRBV5-1
d_call: TRBD2
clone_size: NA
cdr3_nt: TGCGCCAGCAGCTCAACTAGCGACTACAATGAGCAGTTCTTC
cdr3_aa: CASSSTSDYNEQFF

j_call: TRBJ1-5
v_call: TRBV6-6
d_call: TRBD1
clone_size: once
cdr3_nt: TGTGCCAGCAGTTACCGGGACAGGGATCAGCCCCAGCATTTT
cdr3_aa: CASSYRDRDQPQHF

j_call: TRBJ1-1
v_call: TRBV10-1
d_call: TRBD1
clone_size: NA
cdr3_nt: TGCGCCAGCAGTGCTAGCAGGGGGCAAACTGAAGCTTTCTTT
cdr3_aa: CASSASRGQTEAFF